Listed here is a single T cell receptor beta chain. PCR involved 60 Vbeta and 13 Jbeta primers. Under the authors' procedure: About 80 million unique TCR beta chains, roughly 11 million of them shared, were counted by a later analysis. Generated by immunoSEQ multiplex PCR, the TCRdb table keeps only in-frame clones and is missing some. V and J calls and clone size are those listed in that table; D and trimming were worked out from the DNA. The sample data list tens of thousands of clones. Deletions cut 4 bases from V and 2 bases from J, with 13 bases between. This CDR3 has 14 residues. Germline values: CDR1 SGHDT, CDR2 YYEEEE. These data belong to a study of cytomegalovirus exposure and HLA in healthy donors.

Input material: PBMCs. V gene TRBV5-6 combines with J gene TRBJ2-7; perhaps TRBD2 as D (5 bases). The clonotype originates from a man in his forties or fifties in good health and CMV-seropositive. CDR3 amino acids: CASSKIARAYEQYF. The CDR3 nucleotides read TGTGCCAGCAGCAAGATAGCGCGGGCCTACGAGCAGTACTTC.